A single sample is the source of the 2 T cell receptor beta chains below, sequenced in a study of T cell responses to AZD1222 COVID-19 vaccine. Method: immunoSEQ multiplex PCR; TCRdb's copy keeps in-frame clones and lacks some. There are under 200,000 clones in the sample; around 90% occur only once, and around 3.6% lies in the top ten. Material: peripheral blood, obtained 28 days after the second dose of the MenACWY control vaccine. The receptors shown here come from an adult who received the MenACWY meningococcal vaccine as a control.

CDR3 in amino acids: CASSRGTGVAGELFF. Here the CDR3 DNA reads TGTGCCAGCAGCCGGGGGACAGGTGTGGCCGGGGAGCTGTTTTTT. This sequence joins TRBV11-3 and TRBJ2-2; 8 nucleotides agree with TRBD1. The V gene's germline CDR1 is SGHNT and CDR2 YENEEA. The junction had 8 bases not matched to a gene; V was cut back by 5 bases and J by 6 bases. The length of the CDR3 is 15 residues.

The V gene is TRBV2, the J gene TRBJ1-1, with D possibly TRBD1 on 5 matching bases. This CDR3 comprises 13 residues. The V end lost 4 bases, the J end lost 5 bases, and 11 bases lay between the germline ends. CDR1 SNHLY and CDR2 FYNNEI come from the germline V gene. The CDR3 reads CASSGGDGTEAFF. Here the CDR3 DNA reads TGTGCCAGCAGTGGGGGGGACGGGACTGAAGCTTTCTTT.